Following are 32 T cell receptor beta chains from one sample sequenced in a study of radiation and T cells in renal cell carcinoma. The time point here: blood 2 weeks post-SBRT. Regarding treatment: 15 Gy SBRT to primary tumor, nephrectomy 4 weeks later. Using immunoSEQ multiplex PCR, the repertoire was profiled, and TCRdb retains in-frame clones only, with some absent. This sample has roughly 78,000 clones, with roughly 80% found just once. Sequenced material: blood, taken from a patient whose treatment included radiotherapy and nephrectomy. These receptors originate from a man aged 55 to 70 with renal cell carcinoma.

This chain joins TRBV7-2 and TRBJ1-5, with D unclear. The V gene lost 5 bases and the J gene lost 0 bases, with 8 bases spanning the gap. Germline values: CDR1 SGHTA, CDR2 FQGNSA. The CDR3 is made up of 14 amino acids. This CDR3 reads CASSPSYSNQPQHF. The CDR3 coding sequence is TGTGCCAGCAGCCCATCATATAGCAATCAGCCCCAGCATTTT.

The J gene is TRBJ1-3, the V gene TRBV5-6; tentative D call: TRBD1 (5 bases). The V gene's germline CDR1 is SGHDT and CDR2 YYEEEE. The CDR3 has 15 residues. Trimming shortened V by 0 bases and J by 4 bases, and 11 bases separated the two germline ends. The CDR3 region has the DNA TGTGCCAGCAGCTTGGTAACGGGGGTAGGAAACACCATATATTTT. Encoded protein: CASSLVTGVGNTIYF.

The chain carries TRBV5-4 and TRBJ1-5, with TRBD1 identical over 10 bases. Germline V gives CDR1 SGHNT, CDR2 YYREEE (reference sequence). V dropped 2 bases and J dropped 7; count of bases not matched to a gene: 6. This CDR3 has 15 residues. The CDR3 nucleotides are TGTGCCAGCAGCTTAGACAGGGGGCAAGGACAGCCCCAGCATTTT. Encoded protein: CASSLDRGQGQPQHF.

The chain recombines TRBV2 with TRBJ1-2; 9 nucleotides match TRBD1. The CDR3 covers 15 residues. Germline V CDR1 and CDR2: SNHLY, FYNNEI. V shed 6 bases and J 4 bases; nucleotides not matched to a gene: 9. The chain's CDR3 is CASREQGAPGYGYTF. CDR3 coding DNA: TGTGCCAGCAGGGAACAGGGGGCGCCGGGCTATGGCTACACCTTC. The full variable domain, with the rest looked up from reference TRBV2 and TRBJ1-2, is EPEVTQTPSHQVTQMGQEVILRCVPISNHLYFYWYRQILGQKVEFLVSFYNNEISEKSEIFDDQFSVERPDGSNFTLKIRSTKLEDSAMYFCASREQGAPGYGYTFGSGTRLTVV.

V is TRBV27 and J is TRBJ2-5; D is ambiguous. CDR1 is MNHEY and CDR2 is SMNVEV in the germline V gene (reference sequence). The V and J ends lost 5 bases and 5 bases respectively, with 9 bases between them. The CDR3 has 12 amino acids. The CDR3 DNA reads as TGTGCCAGCAGTGCTTTCGGGGAGACCCAGTACTTC. The encoded protein is CASSAFGETQYF.

This clone was counted a few times. This chain joins TRBV6-5 and TRBJ2-3; 8 bases line up with TRBD1. Germline lookup yields CDR1 MNHEY and CDR2 SVGAGI. The CDR3 extends over 16 amino acids. V lost 4 bases and J lost 0; bases outside the gene matches: 6. The CDR3 nucleotides are TGTGCCAGCAGTTCCCCCCACAGGGGGAGCACAGATACGCAGTATTTT. Translation: CASSSPHRGSTDTQYF.

The chain joins TRBV5-1 to TRBJ2-5; 8 bases map to TRBD2. This CDR3 is built from 16 residues. The V gene's germline CDR1 is SGHRS and CDR2 YFSETQ. The junction had 13 bases not matched to a gene; V was cut back by 5 bases and J by 4 bases. The CDR3 nucleotides are TGCGCCAGCAGGGGTTGGAGCGGGAGTAAGGGAGAGACCCAGTACTTC. This sequence encodes CASRGWSGSKGETQYF.

The sample holds a few counts of this clone. This sequence joins TRBV19 and TRBJ2-3; 8 bases line up with TRBD1. The CDR3 consists of 13 residues. Looked up from germline, CDR1 is LNHDA and CDR2 is SQIVND (reference sequence). The ends lost 9 bases at V and 2 bases at J; junction bases unmatched: 4. The CDR3, as DNA: TGTGCCAGCCGGGACAGGCTCACAGATACGCAGTATTTT. This gives the protein CASRDRLTDTQYF.

The chain links TRBV4-3 to TRBJ2-7; TRBD2 agrees at 15 bases. The germline V gene has CDR1 LGHNA and CDR2 YSLEER. V was pared by 0 bases and J by 4 bases, with 4 bases of the junction left unmatched. The CDR3 is made up of 17 amino acids. Here the CDR3 reads CASSQEGLAGGKYEQYF. Here the CDR3 DNA reads TGCGCCAGCAGCCAAGAAGGACTAGCGGGAGGGAAGTACGAGCAGTACTTC.

The rearrangement joins TRBV29-1 to TRBJ2-7; a weak D match, TRBD1 (6 bases). There are 12 residues in the CDR3. Germline CDR1 SQVTM, CDR2 ANQGSEA. The V end lost 6 bases, the J end lost 5 bases, and 14 bases lay between the germline ends. The CDR3 DNA follows: TGCAGCGTAATGACAGGTCCGGACGAGCAGTACTTC. This codes for CSVMTGPDEQYF.

CDR3 sequence reads: CASSLKRRLAPAYEQYF. For the CDR3, the DNA is TGTGCCAGCAGCTTAAAGCGGAGACTGGCCCCGGCCTACGAGCAGTACTTC. The chain carries TRBV11-2 and TRBJ2-7; weak D call: TRBD2 (5 bases). The CDR3 is 17 amino acids. The germline V gene has CDR1 SGHAT and CDR2 FQNNGV. Trimming cost V 2 bases and J 2 bases, with 19 bases left between them.

V is TRBV30 and J is TRBJ2-7; D is tentatively TRBD1 or TRBD2 (5 bases each). CDR3 length: 19 amino acids. The ends were cut back, 2 bases at V and 4 bases at J, with 30 bases in the middle. CDR1 is GTSNPN and CDR2 is SVGIG in the germline V gene (reference sequence). CDR3 residues: CAWSHGPWLGDGARYEQYF. CDR3 sequence (DNA): TGTGCCTGGAGTCACGGTCCCTGGCTCGGGGACGGGGCAAGGTACGAGCAGTACTTC.

The rearrangement uses TRBV28 and TRBJ2-6; the D gene could be TRBD1 or TRBD2 (6 bases each). This CDR3 has 21 residues. Trimming pared 3 bases from V and 1 base from J, leaving 25 bases between. Germline CDR1 reads MDHEN; CDR2 reads SYDVKM. The CDR3 protein is CASSFLWGGPGEVSGANVLTF. The CDR3 coding sequence is TGTGCCAGCAGTTTTCTGTGGGGCGGGCCAGGGGAGGTTTCTGGGGCCAACGTCCTGACTTTC.

The chain carries TRBV30 and TRBJ1-1, with TRBD1 matching 8 bases. The V gene end was trimmed by 7 bases and the J gene end by 6 bases; junction bases not matched to a gene: 7. Germline V CDR1 and CDR2: GTSNPN, SVGIG (reference sequence). The CDR3 length is 12 residues. The DNA for the CDR3 is TGTGCCTCTAACCCGGACAGGGCTGAAGCTTTCTTT. Its protein is CASNPDRAEAFF.

The chain has TRBV7-6 and TRBJ1-4; no clear D. V was clipped by 2 bases and J by 1 base, with 20 bases between them. Germline V gene sequence: CDR1 SGHVS, CDR2 FNYEAQ. The CDR3 is 19 residues long. CDR3 sequence (DNA): TGTGCCAGCAGCTTACGGCCCCCCTTGAGTTTCGGAACTAATGAAAAACTGTTTTTT. As protein: CASSLRPPLSFGTNEKLFF. The whole variable domain, remainder taken from reference TRBV7-6 and TRBJ1-4, is GAGVSQSPRYKVTKRGQDVALRCDPISGHVSLYWYRQALGQGPEFLTYFNYEAQQDKSGLPNDRFSAERPEGSISTLTIQRTEQRDSAMYRCASSLRPPLSFGTNEKLFFGSGTQLSVL.

The CDR3 DNA reads TGTGCCTGGGACGGGAGCTACGAGCAGTACTTC. Protein: CAWDGSYEQYF. The V gene is TRBV30, the J gene TRBJ2-7; weak D call: TRBD2 (6 bases). Germline V gene sequence: CDR1 GTSNPN, CDR2 SVGIG (reference sequence). This CDR3 is built from 11 residues. V dropped 5 bases and J dropped 3 bases, with 8 bases sitting between them.

The chain links TRBV5-6 to TRBJ2-7; 9 bases line up with TRBD1. The CDR3 extends over 14 amino acids. Looked up from germline, CDR1 is SGHDT and CDR2 is YYEEEE. With 4 bases clipped from V and 2 bases from J, the junction kept 4 bases outside the gene matches. The CDR3 DNA reads TGTGCCAGCAGCGGAACAGGGGGCACCTACGAGCAGTACTTC. Encoded protein: CASSGTGGTYEQYF.

This chain links TRBV27 with TRBJ2-7; 9 bases agree with TRBD2. The germline CDR1 and CDR2 sequences are MNHEY and SMNVEV (reference sequence). V lost 4 bases, J lost 0 bases, and 4 bases stayed unmatched. CDR3 length: 15 residues. The CDR3, as DNA: TGTGCCAGCAGTTGGGGAGCGGGGGGCTCCTACGAGCAGTACTTC. Protein product: CASSWGAGGSYEQYF.

The chain joins TRBV6-5 to TRBJ2-7; a weak D match, TRBD2 (5 bases). CDR1 is MNHEY, CDR2 SVGAGI, per germline. The CDR3 consists of 15 residues. V was pared by 4 bases and J by 6 bases, with 19 bases between. The CDR3 reads CASSLRPGTPREQYF. In nucleotides, the CDR3 is TGTGCCAGCAGTTTAAGGCCGGGAACCCCTCGCGAGCAGTACTTC.

This clone occurred a few times. This sequence joins TRBV15 and TRBJ1-2; D is undetermined. Looked up from germline, CDR1 is LNHNV and CDR2 is YYDKDF (reference sequence). The CDR3 is 15 amino acids. Trimming shortened V by 0 bases and J by 7 bases, and 15 bases separated the two germline ends. In DNA, the CDR3 is TGTGCCACCAGCAGAGAACGGCAATCCCCGTTTGGCTACACCTTC. Translation: CATSRERQSPFGYTF.

The chain joins TRBV9 to TRBJ2-1; 7 bases line up with TRBD2. After removal of 6 bases from V and 6 bases from J, the junction contained 18 bases not matched to a gene. CDR1 SGDLS and CDR2 YYNGEE come from the germline V gene. The CDR3 is 17 residues long. The CDR3 reads CASTDAWGGSTPNEQFF. In DNA form, the CDR3 reads TGTGCCAGCACCGATGCGTGGGGCGGGAGTACCCCCAATGAGCAGTTCTTC.

This chain joins TRBV7-9 and TRBJ1-2; no firm D call. The length of the CDR3 is 12 residues. Trimming pared 7 bases from V and 2 bases from J, leaving 8 bases between. Germline V gives CDR1 SEHNR, CDR2 FQNEAQ (reference sequence). The DNA for the CDR3 is TGTGCCAGCAACACGGGAAACTATGGCTACACCTTC. The encoded protein is CASNTGNYGYTF.

V and J are TRBV27 and TRBJ2-1; a possible D gene is TRBD1 (7 bases). V was clipped by 8 bases and J by 3 bases, with 14 bases between them. Germline CDR1 MNHEY, CDR2 SMNVEV (reference sequence). This CDR3 spans 14 amino acids. The CDR3 coding sequence is TGTGCCAGCGGAGGGGGCGCGGGCTACAATGAGCAGTTCTTC. This translates into CASGGGAGYNEQFF.

The chain has TRBV18 and TRBJ2-5, with D perhaps matching TRBD1 or TRBD2 (5 bases each). CDR1 and CDR2 (germline): KGHSH, LQKENI. This CDR3 has 16 residues. Trimming pared 4 bases from V and 4 bases from J, leaving 19 bases between. The CDR3 is CASSRDYGGAGETQYF. The CDR3 DNA reads as TGTGCCAGCTCACGGGATTATGGGGGAGCAGGAGAGACCCAGTACTTC.

This chain links TRBV7-8 with TRBJ2-3, with D perhaps matching TRBD2 (7 bases). V shed 3 bases and J shed 10 bases, with 14 bases lying between them. Per the germline V gene, CDR1 is SGHVS and CDR2 is FQNEAQ. The CDR3 runs 13 residues. The chain's CDR3 is CASSFWGGTAQYF. For the CDR3, the DNA is TGTGCCAGCAGCTTTTGGGGGGGCACCGCGCAGTATTTT.

The J gene is TRBJ2-1, the V gene TRBV9; D is tentatively TRBD1 or TRBD2 (5 bases each). Germline loops: CDR1 SGDLS, CDR2 YYNGEE. Trimming removed 0 bases at V and 6 bases at J, with 16 bases between. The CDR3 is 16 residues long. As DNA, the CDR3 is TGTGCCAGCAGCGTAGGTCCGGGACCGAAGGCCAATGAGCAGTTCTTC. As protein: CASSVGPGPKANEQFF.

This clone was seen once. V usage is TRBV28 and J usage is TRBJ1-1; no definite D call. V lost 7 bases to trimming and J lost 4 bases, with 13 bases between them. Germline loops: CDR1 MDHEN, CDR2 SYDVKM. The CDR3 has 13 residues. CDR3 coding DNA: TGTGCCAGCACCCAGCGGGTAGTCACTGAAGCTTTCTTT. This gives the protein CASTQRVVTEAFF.

The CDR3 region has the DNA TGCGCCAGCAGCTTGGCTGAGAGGTACCAAGAGACCCAGTACTTC. This sequence encodes CASSLAERYQETQYF. The chain has TRBV5-1 and TRBJ2-5; D unresolved. The CDR3 has 15 residues. V lost 0 bases, J lost 0 bases, and 9 bases lay in between. Germline V gene sequence: CDR1 SGHRS, CDR2 YFSETQ.

The genes are TRBV6-5 and TRBJ2-5, with TRBD2 matching 9 bases. This CDR3 comprises 15 residues. Germline CDR1 is MNHEY and CDR2 is SVGAGI. The V gene end was trimmed by 4 bases and the J gene end by 5 bases; junction bases not matched to a gene: 8. The CDR3 here is CASSWASGMGETQYF. Here the CDR3 DNA reads TGTGCCAGCAGTTGGGCTAGCGGGATGGGGGAGACCCAGTACTTC.

The V gene is TRBV5-1, the J gene TRBJ1-3; D unclear. The CDR3 extends over 13 amino acids. V lost 4 bases, J lost 1 base, and 6 bases lay in between. Germline V gene sequence: CDR1 SGHRS, CDR2 YFSETQ. The CDR3 region is CASSPLSGNTIYF. As DNA, the CDR3 is TGCGCCAGCAGCCCCTTATCTGGAAACACCATATATTTT. Full variable domain (rest looked up from reference TRBV5-1 and TRBJ1-3): KAGVTQTPRYLIKTRGQQVTLSCSPISGHRSVSWYQQTPGQGLQFLFEYFSETQRNKGNFPGRFSGRQFSNSRSEMNVSTLELGDSALYLCASSPLSGNTIYFGEGSWLTVV.

The chain uses TRBV9 and TRBJ2-3; D unresolved. The V end lost 0 bases, the J end lost 6 bases, and 8 bases lay between the germline ends. The CDR3 is 13 amino acids. Germline-derived CDR1 and CDR2 are SGDLS and YYNGEE. The CDR3, as DNA: TGTGCCAGCAGCGTAGTTGGGGTGGATACGCAGTATTTT. Encoded protein: CASSVVGVDTQYF. Variable domain in full (rest from reference TRBV9 and TRBJ2-3): DSGVTQTPKHLITATGQRVTLRCSPRSGDLSVYWYQQSLDQGLQFLIQYYNGEERAKGNILERFSAQQFPDLHSELNLSSLELGDSALYFCASSVVGVDTQYFGPGTRLTVL.

The rearrangement joins TRBV11-2 to TRBJ2-1, with D maybe TRBD2 (5 bases). The V end was cut by 0 bases, the J end by 0 bases, with 9 bases between. CDR3 length equals 16 residues. The V gene's germline CDR1 is SGHAT and CDR2 FQNNGV. CDR3 sequence: CASSLDVGSSYNEQFF. The CDR3 nucleotides read TGTGCCAGCAGCTTAGATGTTGGGAGCTCCTACAATGAGCAGTTCTTC.